This is a list of T cell receptor beta chains from one sample in a study of Ad26.COV2.S vaccination and SARS-CoV-2 variants. Generated by immunoSEQ multiplex PCR, the TCRdb table keeps only in-frame clones and is missing some. In the table there are around 350,000 clones, around 83% of which are singletons. The sequences come from peripheral blood, collected in a trial of Ad26.COV2.S vaccine versus placebo. These receptors came from a person between 18 and 65 years old who received the Ad26.COV2.S COVID-19 vaccine or a placebo. CDR3s include the opening cysteine and the closing phenylalanine or tryptophan. The D gene is left open where the match is weak. Expanded clones are given a class, and other clones once, few, many or no size at all.

TRBV18,.,TRBJ2-3,.,TGTGCCAGCTCGACAGCTAGCACAGATACGCAGTATTTT,CASSTASTDTQYF
TRBV29-1,.,TRBJ1-1,.,TGCAGCGTTGAAGGTTATTGGGGGAAAATGAACACTGAAGCTTTCTTT,CSVEGYWGKMNTEAFF
TRBV11-2,TRBD1,TRBJ1-2,.,TGTGCCAGCAGCCGACCCGAGGGACAGGGCGACTACACCTTC,CASSRPEGQGDYTF
TRBV4-1,TRBD1,TRBJ2-7,.,TGCGCCAGCAGCCAGGGCCCGGGACAGGGGATTTACGAGCAGTACTTC,CASSQGPGQGIYEQYF
TRBV13,.,TRBJ1-4,.,TGTGCCAGCAGCTTTGGGAGGGTCCCCCGGGAACTGTTTTTT,CASSFGRVPRELFF
TRBV27,.,TRBJ1-1,.,TGTGCCAGCAGCGCCCCGGGCGGCGGAGCTTTCTTT,CASSAPGGGAFF
TRBV5-6,TRBD2,TRBJ2-5,.,TGTGCCAGCACTCAGCGGGGGGGCAGGGAGACCCAGTACTTC,CASTQRGGRETQYF
TRBV11-3,.,TRBJ2-2,.,TGTGCCAGCAGGACATCTACGCCGGCCGGGGAGCTGTTTTTT,CASRTSTPAGELFF
TRBV5-5,.,TRBJ2-5,.,TGTGCCAGCAGCCCCAACCAGGGGTACCAAGAGACCCAGTACTTC,CASSPNQGYQETQYF
TRBV30,TRBD1,TRBJ1-2,once,TGTGCCTGGGACAGGGAGGACTATGGCTACACCTTC,CAWDREDYGYTF
TRBV7-2,.,TRBJ2-3,once,TGTGCCAGCAGCCGTAGCACAGATACGCAGTATTTT,CASSRSTDTQYF
TRBV18,.,TRBJ1-6,.,TGTGCCAGCCACGCAGGAAGAGCGAGGGAATCCTATAATTCACCCCTCCACTTT,CASHAGRARESYNSPLHF
TRBV24-1,.,TRBJ2-2,.,TGTGCCACCAGTGATTTCGCCGGGTCCGACCCCCAGGGGACCGGGGAGCTGTTTTTT,CATSDFAGSDPQGTGELFF
TRBV3-1/TRBV3-2,TRBD2,TRBJ2-1,.,TGTGCCAGCAGCCAAGAACTAGCGGGACACAATGAGCAGTTCTTC,CASSQELAGHNEQFF
TRBV11-2,.,TRBJ2-7,.,TGTGCCAGCAGCTTAGTCTCCGTTACCTACGAGCAGTACTTC,CASSLVSVTYEQYF
TRBV6-5,.,TRBJ2-2,.,TGTGCCAGCAGTTACCGTGGCGACATCACCGGGGAGCTGTTTTTT,CASSYRGDITGELFF
TRBV27,.,TRBJ2-5,.,TGTGCCAGCAGTTTATCGACAGGACAGAGAAAAGAGACCCAGTACTTC,CASSLSTGQRKETQYF
TRBV19,TRBD1,TRBJ1-2,.,TGTGCCAGTAGTCCAGGGGGAATGGGCTATGGCTACACCTTC,CASSPGGMGYGYTF
TRBV7-2,.,TRBJ1-1,.,TGTGCCAGCAGCCCCAGGCAGGGCCCTTACACTGAAGCTTTCTTT,CASSPRQGPYTEAFF
TRBV18,TRBD1,TRBJ2-5,.,TGTGCCAGCTCACCGCTCCTGACAGGGATCTCAGAGACCCAGTACTTC,CASSPLLTGISETQYF
TRBV21-1,.,TRBJ1-2,.,TGTGCCAGCAGCCCTACCCAGGGAAGCTATGGCTACACCTTC,CASSPTQGSYGYTF
TRBV3-1/TRBV3-2,.,TRBJ2-2,many,TGTGCCAGCAGCCAAGTTGGCCTTGTGGGCACCGGGGAGCTGTTTTTT,CASSQVGLVGTGELFF
TRBV30,.,TRBJ1-2,.,TGTGCCTGGAGGGGGAAGGGGAATAGCTACACCTTC,CAWRGKGNSYTF
TRBV18,TRBD2,TRBJ2-1,.,TGTGCCAGCTCTCGAAGGATCGAGCGGGAGGGCAATGGGAGAACCAATGAGCAGTTCTTC,CASSRRIEREGNGRTNEQFF
TRBV9,TRBD2,TRBJ2-3,.,TGTGCCAGCAGCGTCCGACTAGCGGACACAGATACGCAGTATTTT,CASSVRLADTDTQYF
TRBV21-1,.,TRBJ1-1,.,TGTGCCAGCAGGCCCGTTAGAACACTGTGGAGGGAAGCTTTCTTT,CASRPVRTLWREAFF
TRBV7-2,TRBD1,TRBJ2-5,once,TGTGCCAGCAGCTTCCGGGACAGGGCGGGGTGCCACTTC,CASSFRDRAGCHF
TRBV7-2,TRBD2,TRBJ2-7,.,TGTGCCAGCAGCTTAACGGGGACTAGTCACGAGCAGTACTTC,CASSLTGTSHEQYF
TRBV11-2,.,TRBJ2-7,once,TGTGCCAGCAGCTTAGTGCGGGACGAGCAGTACTTC,CASSLVRDEQYF